The clone carrying this TCR beta chain is classed as medium-sized. Its antigen is unidentified. The data belong to a study of HIV-infected patients and healthy controls. Study details: The CD4:CD8 ratio increased slightly in early therapy, but CD8 counts showed no consistent change. Overall study results and limits: Healthy controls carried many MAIT alpha-chain CDR3s, while HIV+ repertoires had few. In HIV-infected patients, the apparent post-therapy Gini index recovery did not replicate in size-matched data.

V was shortened by 5 bases and J by 0 bases, with 6 bases between the two germline ends. The CDR3 has 13 amino acids. CDR1 and CDR2 (germline): LNHDA, SQIVND (reference sequence). Reverse transcription used roughly 450 ng RNA and constant-region primers for alpha and beta. Alpha and beta chain libraries were made separately by chain-specific third strand synthesis with multiplexing indices. TCRdb reprocessed the 5' RACE reads via MiXCR and lists one record per CDR3 protein. The sample holds thousands of distinct CDR3 sequences, around 5.2% seen once. Antiretroviral therapy had run roughly three months, about 14 weeks, before follow-up blood collection. No cell fractionation was done, so the repertoire covers all unsorted peripheral blood T cells.

This material consisted of blood, taken during antiretroviral therapy. This chain links TRBV19 with TRBJ2-3; the D is unclear. The clonotype comes from an adult with HIV infection. As DNA, the CDR3 is TGTGCCAGTAGTGGAACTAGCACAGATACGCAGTATTTT. It yields the protein CASSGTSTDTQYF.